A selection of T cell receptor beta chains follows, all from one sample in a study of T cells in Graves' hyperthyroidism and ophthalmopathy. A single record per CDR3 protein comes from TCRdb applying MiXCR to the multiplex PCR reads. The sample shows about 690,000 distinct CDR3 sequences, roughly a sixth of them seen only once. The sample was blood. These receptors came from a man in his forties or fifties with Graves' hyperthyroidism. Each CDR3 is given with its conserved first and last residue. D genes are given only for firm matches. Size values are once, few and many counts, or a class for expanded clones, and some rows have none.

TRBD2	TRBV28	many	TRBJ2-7	CASSPPSGLAGGEQYF	TGTGCCAGCAGTCCCCCATCGGGACTAGCGGGAGGGGAGCAGTACTTC
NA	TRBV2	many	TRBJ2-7	CASNRVITHEQYF	TGTGCCAGCAACAGGGTGATTACCCACGAGCAGTACTTC
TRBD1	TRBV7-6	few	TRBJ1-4	CASSPGQGESWANEKLFF	TGTGCCAGCAGCCCAGGACAGGGGGAGTCTTGGGCTAATGAAAAACTGTTTTTT
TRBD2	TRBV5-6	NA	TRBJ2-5	CASSSGTSGLQETQYF	TGTGCCAGCAGCTCCGGGACTAGCGGTTTGCAAGAGACCCAGTACTTC
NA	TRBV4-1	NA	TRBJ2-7	CASSHLLRGGSSYEQYF	TGCGCCAGCAGCCACCTTCTCAGGGGGGGCAGCTCCTACGAGCAGTACTTC
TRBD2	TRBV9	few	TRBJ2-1	CASSVDGGASYNEQFF	TGTGCCAGCAGCGTAGACGGGGGGGCCTCTTACAATGAGCAGTTCTTC
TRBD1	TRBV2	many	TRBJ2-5	CASSEVGTGGGETQYF	TGTGCCAGCAGTGAAGTCGGGACAGGGGGAGGAGAGACCCAGTACTTC
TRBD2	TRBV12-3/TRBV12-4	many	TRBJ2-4	CASSSPDSGRTKNIQYF	TGTGCCAGCAGTTCGCCGGATAGCGGGAGAACCAAAAACATTCAGTACTTC
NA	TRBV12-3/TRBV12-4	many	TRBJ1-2	CASSAQSGGDGYTF	TGTGCCAGCAGTGCGCAGAGCGGGGGCGATGGCTACACCTTC
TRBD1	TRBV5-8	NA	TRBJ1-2	CASSLILGQGGYGYTF	TGTGCCAGCAGCTTAATTCTGGGACAGGGGGGCTATGGCTACACCTTC
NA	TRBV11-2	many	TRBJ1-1	CASSRSGTEAFF	TGTGCCAGCAGCCGGTCGGGGACTGAAGCTTTCTTT
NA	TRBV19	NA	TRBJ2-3	CASSFSANTQYF	TGTGCCAGTAGTTTCTCCGCAAATACGCAGTATTTT
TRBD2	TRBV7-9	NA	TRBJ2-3	CASSTPGTSGTDTQYF	TGTGCCAGCAGCACCCCCGGGACTAGCGGCACAGATACGCAGTATTTT
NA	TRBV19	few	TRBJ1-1	CASSMGGVTEAFF	TGTGCCAGTAGTATGGGGGGAGTAACTGAAGCTTTCTTT
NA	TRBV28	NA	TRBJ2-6	CASSFWDPSGANVLTF	TGTGCCAGCAGTTTCTGGGATCCCTCTGGGGCCAACGTCCTGACTTTC
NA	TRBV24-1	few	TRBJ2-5	CATSPSYYVGTQYF	TGTGCCACCAGTCCCTCATACTACGTTGGGACCCAGTACTTC
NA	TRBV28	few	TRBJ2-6	CASTITGANVLTF	TGTGCCAGCACGATTACTGGGGCCAACGTCCTGACTTTC
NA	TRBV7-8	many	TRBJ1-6	CASSPGQGTPLHF	TGTGCCAGCAGCCCAGGGCAGGGGACACCCCTCCACTTT
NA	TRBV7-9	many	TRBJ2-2	CASSQNRLLNTGELFF	TGTGCCAGCAGCCAAAACAGGCTTTTGAACACCGGGGAGCTGTTTTTT
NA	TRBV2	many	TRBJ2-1	CASLVEDNEQFF	TGTGCCAGTCTGGTCGAAGACAATGAGCAGTTCTTC
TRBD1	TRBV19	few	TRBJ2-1	CASSIPGGTGGNEQFF	TGTGCCAGTAGTATTCCAGGAGGGACAGGGGGCAATGAGCAGTTCTTC
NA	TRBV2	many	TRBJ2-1	CASILGLSGGGGNEQFF	NA
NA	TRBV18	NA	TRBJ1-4	CASSPRVRGANEKLFF	TGTGCCAGCTCACCTAGAGTACGGGGCGCTAATGAAAAACTGTTTTTT
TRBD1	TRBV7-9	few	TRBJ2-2	CAIRQGANTGELFF	TGTGCCATCAGACAGGGGGCGAACACCGGGGAGCTGTTTTTT
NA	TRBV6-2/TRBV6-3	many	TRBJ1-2	CASSYSGRIANYGYTF	TGTGCCAGCAGTTACTCGGGGCGGATAGCTAACTATGGCTACACCTTC
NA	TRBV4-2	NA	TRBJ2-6	CASSQDAGSGANVLTF	TGTGCCAGCAGCCAAGATGCAGGGTCTGGGGCCAACGTCCTGACTTTC
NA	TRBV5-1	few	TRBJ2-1	CASSLVAGFDNEQFF	TGCGCCAGCAGCTTGGTTGCAGGGTTTGACAATGAGCAGTTCTTC
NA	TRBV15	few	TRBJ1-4	CATSREDGVNEKLFF	TGTGCCACCAGCAGAGAAGACGGTGTGAATGAAAAACTGTTTTTT
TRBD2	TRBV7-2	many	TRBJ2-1	CASSPKLAGGPWPEQFF	TGTGCCAGCAGCCCGAAGCTAGCGGGAGGGCCGTGGCCTGAGCAGTTCTTC